A selection of T cell receptor beta chains follows, all from one sample in a study of T cells after posttransplantation cyclophosphamide. Profiling relied on immunoSEQ multiplex PCR, and the TCRdb table lists in-frame clones only, not all of them. The sample yields approximately 8,000 clones, without any singletons. The sample was PBMCs, taken after allogeneic stem cell transplant with posttransplant cyclophosphamide. The receptors stem from a male patient between 18 and 35 years old who received an allogeneic stem cell transplant from an unrelated donor, was CMV-positive, and had acute and chronic GVHD. A subset of T cells may come from the graft donor. Each CDR3 is given without its conserved first and last residue.

TRBV12-5	TRBJ2-7	ASGPGTYEQY
TRBV9	TRBJ2-5	ASSVVVGRQETQY
TRBV19	TRBJ2-5	ASSRRGHQETQY
TRBV6-1	TRBJ1-1	ASSEWEPNTEAF
TRBV5-6	TRBJ1-2	ASSLGTDGYT
TRBV6-6	TRBJ2-7	ASSYSNGGQQY
TRBV6-5	TRBJ2-5	ATGRLGDETQY
TRBV7-9	TRBJ1-1	ASSLMAGDTEAF
TRBV15	TRBJ1-5	ATSQESNQPQH
TRBV5-5	TRBJ2-1	ASSLEGAPYNEQF